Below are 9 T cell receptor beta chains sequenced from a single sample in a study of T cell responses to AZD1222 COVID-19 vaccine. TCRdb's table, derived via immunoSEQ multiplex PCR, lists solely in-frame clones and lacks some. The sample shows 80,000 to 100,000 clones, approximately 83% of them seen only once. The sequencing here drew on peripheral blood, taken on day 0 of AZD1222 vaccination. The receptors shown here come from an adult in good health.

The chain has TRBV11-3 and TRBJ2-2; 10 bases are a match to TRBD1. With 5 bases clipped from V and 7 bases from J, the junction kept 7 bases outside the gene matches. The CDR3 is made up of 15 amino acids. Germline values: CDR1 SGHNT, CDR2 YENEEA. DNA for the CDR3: TGTGCCAGCAGCCTAGCGACAGGGGGCAACGGGGAGCTGTTTTTT. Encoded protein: CASSLATGGNGELFF.

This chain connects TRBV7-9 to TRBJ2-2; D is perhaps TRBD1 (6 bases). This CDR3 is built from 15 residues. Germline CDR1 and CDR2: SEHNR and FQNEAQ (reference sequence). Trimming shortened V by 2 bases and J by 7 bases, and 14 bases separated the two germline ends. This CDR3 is CASSLQRTAGGELFF. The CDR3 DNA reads TGTGCCAGCAGCTTACAAAGGACAGCCGGCGGGGAGCTGTTTTTT. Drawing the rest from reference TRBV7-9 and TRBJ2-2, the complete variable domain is DTGVSQNPRHKITKRGQNVTFRCDPISEHNRLYWYRQTLGQGPEFLTYFQNEAQLEKSRLLSDRFSAERPKGSFSTLEIQRTEQGDSAMYLCASSLQRTAGGELFFGEGSRLTVL.

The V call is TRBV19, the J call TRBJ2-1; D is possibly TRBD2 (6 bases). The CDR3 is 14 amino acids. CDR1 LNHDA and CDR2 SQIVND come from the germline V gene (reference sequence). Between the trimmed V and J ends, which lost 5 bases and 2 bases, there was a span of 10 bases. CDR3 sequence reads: CASSGVAAYNEQFF. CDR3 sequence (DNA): TGTGCCAGTAGTGGGGTAGCGGCCTACAATGAGCAGTTCTTC.

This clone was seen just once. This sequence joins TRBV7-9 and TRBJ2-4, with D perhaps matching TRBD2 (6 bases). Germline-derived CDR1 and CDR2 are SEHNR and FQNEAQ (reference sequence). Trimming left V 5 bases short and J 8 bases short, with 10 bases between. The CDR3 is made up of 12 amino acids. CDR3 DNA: TGTGCCAGCAGCGCGGGACGGGACATTCAGTACTTC. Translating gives CASSAGRDIQYF.

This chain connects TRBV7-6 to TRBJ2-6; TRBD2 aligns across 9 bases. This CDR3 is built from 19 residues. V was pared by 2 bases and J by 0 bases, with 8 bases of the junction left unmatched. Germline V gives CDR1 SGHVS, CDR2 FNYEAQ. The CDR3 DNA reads TGTGCCAGCAGCTTATACGGCGGGAGGGCCTTCTCTGGGGCCAACGTCCTGACTTTC. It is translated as CASSLYGGRAFSGANVLTF.

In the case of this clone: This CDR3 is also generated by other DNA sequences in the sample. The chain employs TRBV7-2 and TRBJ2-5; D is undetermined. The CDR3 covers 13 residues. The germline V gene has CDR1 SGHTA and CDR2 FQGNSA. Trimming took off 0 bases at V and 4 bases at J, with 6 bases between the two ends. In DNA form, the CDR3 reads TGTGCCAGCAGCTTAGCTCCGAGAGAGACCCAGTACTTC. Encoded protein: CASSLAPRETQYF. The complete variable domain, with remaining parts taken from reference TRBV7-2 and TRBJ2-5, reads GAGVSQSPSNKVTEKGKDVELRCDPISGHTALYWYRQSLGQGLEFLIYFQGNSAPDKSGLPSDRFSAERTGGSVSTLTIQRTQQEDSAVYLCASSLAPRETQYFGPGTRLLVL.

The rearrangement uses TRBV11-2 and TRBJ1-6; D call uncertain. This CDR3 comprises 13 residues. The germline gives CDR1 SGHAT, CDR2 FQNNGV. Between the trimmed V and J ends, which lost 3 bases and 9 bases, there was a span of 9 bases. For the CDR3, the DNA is TGTGCCAGCAGCTTTGGACTTAGTTCACCCCTCCACTTT. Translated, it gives CASSFGLSSPLHF.

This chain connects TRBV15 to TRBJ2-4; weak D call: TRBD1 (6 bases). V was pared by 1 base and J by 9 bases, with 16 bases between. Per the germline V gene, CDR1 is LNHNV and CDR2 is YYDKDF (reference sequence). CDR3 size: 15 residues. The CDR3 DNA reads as TGTGCCACCAGCAGAGGTGACAGGCAAGTTTCCATTCAGTACTTC. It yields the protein CATSRGDRQVSIQYF.

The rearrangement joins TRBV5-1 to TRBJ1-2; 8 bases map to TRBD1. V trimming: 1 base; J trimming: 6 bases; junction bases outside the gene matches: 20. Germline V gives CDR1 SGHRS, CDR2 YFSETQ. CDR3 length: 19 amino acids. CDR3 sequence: CASSLSLTGDPILPHGYTF. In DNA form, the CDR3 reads TGCGCCAGCAGCTTGTCGCTGACAGGGGACCCCATTTTGCCACATGGCTACACCTTC.